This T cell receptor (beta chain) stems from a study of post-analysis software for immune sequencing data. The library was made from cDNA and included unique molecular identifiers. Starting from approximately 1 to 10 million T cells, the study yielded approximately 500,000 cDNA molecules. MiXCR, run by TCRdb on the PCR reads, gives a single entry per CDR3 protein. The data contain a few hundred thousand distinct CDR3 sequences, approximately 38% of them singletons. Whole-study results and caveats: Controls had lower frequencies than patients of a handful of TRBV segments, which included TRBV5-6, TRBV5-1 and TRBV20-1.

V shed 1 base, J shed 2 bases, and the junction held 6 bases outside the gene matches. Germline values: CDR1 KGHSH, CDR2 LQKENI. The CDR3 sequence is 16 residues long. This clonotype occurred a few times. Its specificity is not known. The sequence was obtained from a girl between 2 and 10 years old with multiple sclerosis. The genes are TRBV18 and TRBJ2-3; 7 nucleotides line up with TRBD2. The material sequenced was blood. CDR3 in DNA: TGTGCCAGCTCACCACTGCGGCGGGGGTACACAGATACGCAGTATTTT. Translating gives CASSPLRRGYTDTQYF. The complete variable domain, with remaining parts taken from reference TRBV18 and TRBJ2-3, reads NAGVMQNPRHLVRRRGQEARLRCSPMKGHSHVYWYRQLPEEGLKFMVYLQKENIIDESGMPKERFSAEFPKEGPSILRIQQVVRGDSAAYFCASSPLRRGYTDTQYFGPGTRLTVL.